The entry that follows covers one T cell receptor (beta chain) sequence. Its cognate antigen is unknown. Germline V lookup: CDR1 SGHDN, CDR2 FVKESK. This CDR3 is 16 amino acids long. Unmatched junction bases numbered 5, after V lost 0 bases and J lost 3 bases. Positive magnetic bead selection separated CD4+ and CD8+ cells, and flow cytometry confirmed purity. This record belongs to a study of somatic mutations in cytotoxic T cells in rheumatoid arthritis. The study, taken as a whole, reports: It was in rheumatoid arthritis patients, but not in healthy controls, that CD8+ clonality increased with age. With some 62 patients examined, 7 or 8 had a largest CD8+ clone exceeding 20% of CD8+ cells.

Original handling: Expanded CD8+ clones from patients, those larger than 1%, seldom had a match among published virus-specific TCRB sequences. The assay was immunoSEQ multiplex PCR, and TCRdb's table has in-frame clones only and misses some. V, J and clone size derive from that table, while D and trimming were established from the DNA sequence. The sample has about 30,000 clones, 82% seen once. The chain is built from TRBV14 and TRBJ2-1; 7 bases are a match to TRBD2. This sequence originates from an adult with rheumatoid arthritis. The material sequenced was CD8+ T cells sorted from blood. The CDR3 reads CASSQDGRRYYNEQFF. The CDR3 DNA is TGTGCCAGCAGCCAAGACGGGAGGAGGTACTACAATGAGCAGTTCTTC.